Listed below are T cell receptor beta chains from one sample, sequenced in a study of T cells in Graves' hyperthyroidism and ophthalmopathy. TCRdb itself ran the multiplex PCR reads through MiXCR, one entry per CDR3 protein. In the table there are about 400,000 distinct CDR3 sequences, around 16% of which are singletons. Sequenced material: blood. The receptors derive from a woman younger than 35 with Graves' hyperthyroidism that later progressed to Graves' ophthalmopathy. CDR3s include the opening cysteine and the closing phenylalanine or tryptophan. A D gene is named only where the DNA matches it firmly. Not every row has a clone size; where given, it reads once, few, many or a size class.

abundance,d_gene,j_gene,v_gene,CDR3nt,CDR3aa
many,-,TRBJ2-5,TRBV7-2,TGTGCCAGCAGCAGGAGCCAAGAGACCCAGTACTTC,CASSRSQETQYF
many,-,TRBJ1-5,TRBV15,TGTGCCACCAGCACCAAGAGGGGGGACGGCAATCAGCCCCAGCATTTT,CATSTKRGDGNQPQHF
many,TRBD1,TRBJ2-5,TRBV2,TGTGCCACCAACCCGGGACAGGGGGGAGAGACCCAGTACTTC,CATNPGQGGETQYF
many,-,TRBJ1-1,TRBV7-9,TGTGCCAGCAGCTTAGTTTCTATTGAGACTGAAGCTTTCTTT,CASSLVSIETEAFF
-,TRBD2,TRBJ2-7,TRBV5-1,TGCGCCAGCAGCTTGGCCCCTAGCGGGAAAAATAACGAGCAGTACTTC,CASSLAPSGKNNEQYF
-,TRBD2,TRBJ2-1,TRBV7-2,TGTGCCAGTCGCCGACTAGCGGGAGGGAGTGAGCAGTTCTTC,CASRRLAGGSEQFF
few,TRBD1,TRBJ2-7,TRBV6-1,TGTGCCAGCAGTGGCGACAGGGGGCCCTACGAGCAGTACTTC,CASSGDRGPYEQYF
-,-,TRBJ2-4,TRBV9,TGTGCCAGCAGCGTAAACCCATTAGCAAACATTCAGTACTTC,CASSVNPLANIQYF
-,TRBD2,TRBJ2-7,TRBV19,TGTGCCAGTAGTGCCTTTGCAGCGGGAGTCTACGAGCAGTACTTC,CASSAFAAGVYEQYF
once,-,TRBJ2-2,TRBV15,TGTGCCACCAGCAGGGAGGGAGAGAGCGGGGAGCTGTTTTTT,CATSREGESGELFF
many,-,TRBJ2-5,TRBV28,TGTGCCAGCAGGGAACAGGGTGGCGGGGAGACCCAGTACTTC,CASREQGGGETQYF
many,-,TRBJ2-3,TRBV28,TGTGCCAGCAGTCCTCTTGGCAGGATGGGCACAGATACGCAGTATTTT,CASSPLGRMGTDTQYF
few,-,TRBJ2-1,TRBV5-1,TGCGCCAGCAGCTTTGACTACCCCAAGGATGAGCAGTTCTTC,CASSFDYPKDEQFF
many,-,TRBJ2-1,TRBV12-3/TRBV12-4,TGTGCCAGCAGTTTAAGGGGTGAGCAGTTCTTC,CASSLRGEQFF
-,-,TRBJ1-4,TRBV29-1,TGCAGCGCACGGACGGCAACTAATGAAAAACTGTTTTTT,CSARTATNEKLFF
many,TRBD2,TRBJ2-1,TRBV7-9,TGTGCCAGCAGCTTAGGGGCCAGCGGGAGGGATAATGAGCAGTTCTTC,CASSLGASGRDNEQFF
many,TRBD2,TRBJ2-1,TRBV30,TGTGCCTGGAGTGTAGCGGGAGCTGGTGAGCAGTTCTTC,CAWSVAGAGEQFF
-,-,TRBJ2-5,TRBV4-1,TGCGCCAGCAGCCCAGGACTCCACCAAGAGACCCAGTACTTC,CASSPGLHQETQYF
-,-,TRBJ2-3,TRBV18,TGTGCCAGCTCACCCCCCGACCGCACAGATACGCAGTATTTT,CASSPPDRTDTQYF
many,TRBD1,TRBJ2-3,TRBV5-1,TGCGCCAGCAGCTTTCTCTGGACAGGGAGCACAGATACGCAGTATTTT,CASSFLWTGSTDTQYF
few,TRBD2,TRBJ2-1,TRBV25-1,TGTGCCAGCAGTGAACTGGTCCCAGAGTGGGAGGGCCTCAATGAGCAGTTCTTC,CASSELVPEWEGLNEQFF
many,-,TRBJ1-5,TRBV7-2,TGTGCCAGCAGCTTAGATGGCAGCTATAGCAATCAGCCCCAGCATTTT,CASSLDGSYSNQPQHF
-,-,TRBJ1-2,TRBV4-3,TGCGCCAGCAGCCAAGGGGGGACGGCGCACACCTTC,CASSQGGTAHTF
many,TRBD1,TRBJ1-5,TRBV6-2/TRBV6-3,TGTGCCAGCACCGCGGACAGGGATCAGCCCCAGCATTTT,CASTADRDQPQHF
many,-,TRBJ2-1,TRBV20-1,TGCAGTGCTGAGGATACCGGGCTTCCCAATGAGCAGTTCTTC,CSAEDTGLPNEQFF
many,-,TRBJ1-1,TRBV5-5,TGTGCCAGCAGCTTCGTCGACACTGAAGCTTTCTTT,CASSFVDTEAFF
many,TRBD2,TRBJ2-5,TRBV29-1,TGCAGCGCCGTTGGGACTAGCGGGCAAGAGACCCAGTACTTC,CSAVGTSGQETQYF
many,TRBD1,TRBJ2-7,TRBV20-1,TGCAGTGCTAGAGATACAGGGGCCACAAGAACCTACGAGCAGTACTTC,CSARDTGATRTYEQYF
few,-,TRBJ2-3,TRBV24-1,TGTGCCACCAGTGCCTCCGCGGGCCAAGATACGCAGTATTTT,CATSASAGQDTQYF
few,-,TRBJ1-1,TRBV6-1,TGTGCCAGCGGGGGGACTGGGAGCACTGAAGCTTTCTTT,CASGGTGSTEAFF
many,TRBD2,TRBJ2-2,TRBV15,TGTGCCACCAGCAGGGGCGGGAGCTCGAACACCGGGGAGCTGTTTTTT,CATSRGGSSNTGELFF
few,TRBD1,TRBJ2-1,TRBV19,TGTGCCAGTAGATCGGGACAGACCTACAATGAGCAGTTCTTC,CASRSGQTYNEQFF
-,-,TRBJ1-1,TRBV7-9,TGTGCCAGCAGCCCCGCGATCAGGGTAATCGGTCCGGGTGGTGAAGCTTTCTTT,CASSPAIRVIGPGGEAFF
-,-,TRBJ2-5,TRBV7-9,TGTGCCAGCAGCCCTAACAGGGAACAACAAGAGACCCAGTACTTC,CASSPNREQQETQYF
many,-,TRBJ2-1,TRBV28,TGTGCCAGCACCTCCACCGGGAGCTCCTACAATGAGCAGTTCTTC,CASTSTGSSYNEQFF
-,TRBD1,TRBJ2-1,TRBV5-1,TGCGCCAGCAGCTCCGAAACGACAGGGTATGAGCAGTTCTTC,CASSSETTGYEQFF
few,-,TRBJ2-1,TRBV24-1,TGTGCCACCAGTAAAACAGGCCGTTCCTACAATGAGCAGTTCTTC,CATSKTGRSYNEQFF
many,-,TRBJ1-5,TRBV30,TGTGCCTGGAGTGTTTTGCAGGGGAATCAGCCCCAGCATTTT,CAWSVLQGNQPQHF
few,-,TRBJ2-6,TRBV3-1,TGTGCCAGCAGCCTCGGGGTGAGGGGGGCCAACGTCCTGACTTTC,CASSLGVRGANVLTF
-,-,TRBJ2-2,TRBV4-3,TGCGCCAGCAGCCAAGAGGGCATCGGGGAGCTGTTTTTT,CASSQEGIGELFF
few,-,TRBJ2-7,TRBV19,TGTGCCAGTAGTATAGCCTGGGACCCGACCTACGAGCAGTACTTC,CASSIAWDPTYEQYF